The T cell receptor (beta chain) described here comes from a study of shared clonotypes between healthy human individuals. Study-level information: Per donor, three plates held CD4 naive cells, three held CD4 memory, two held CD8 naive and one held CD8 memory.

At the deep level, the assay was run. The assay was immunoSEQ multiplex PCR, and TCRdb's table has in-frame clones only and misses some. The repertoire holds over a million clones, with roughly 97% as singletons. Among the donors, all were Caucasian adults who lived in Nashville, Tennessee. The sequenced sample consisted of naive CD4+ T cells sorted from blood. Subset meaning: CD45RA+ positively selected. The receptor was isolated from a man under 40 in good health.

The CDR3 reads CASSVGGRAGVHYEQYF. DNA for the CDR3: TGTGCCAGCAGCGTAGGGGGTAGGGCAGGGGTTCACTACGAGCAGTACTTC. V usage is TRBV9 and J usage is TRBJ2-7, with D possibly being TRBD1 (6 bases). Germline CDR1 SGDLS, CDR2 YYNGEE. The CDR3 is made up of 17 amino acids. V shed 0 bases and J shed 3 bases, with 19 bases lying between them.